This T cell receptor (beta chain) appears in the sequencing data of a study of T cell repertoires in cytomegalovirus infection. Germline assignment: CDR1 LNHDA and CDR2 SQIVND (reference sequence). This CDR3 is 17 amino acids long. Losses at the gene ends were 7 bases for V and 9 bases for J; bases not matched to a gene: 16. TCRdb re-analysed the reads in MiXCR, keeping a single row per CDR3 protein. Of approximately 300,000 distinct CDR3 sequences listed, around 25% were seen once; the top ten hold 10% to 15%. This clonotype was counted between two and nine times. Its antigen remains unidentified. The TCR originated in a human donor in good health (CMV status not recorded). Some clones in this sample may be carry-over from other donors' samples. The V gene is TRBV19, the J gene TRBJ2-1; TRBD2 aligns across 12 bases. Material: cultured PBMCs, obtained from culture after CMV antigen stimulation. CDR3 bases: TGTGCCAGTACCAACACCCTAGCGGGAGGGATGTATGGTGAGCAGTTCTTC. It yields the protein CASTNTLAGGMYGEQFF.